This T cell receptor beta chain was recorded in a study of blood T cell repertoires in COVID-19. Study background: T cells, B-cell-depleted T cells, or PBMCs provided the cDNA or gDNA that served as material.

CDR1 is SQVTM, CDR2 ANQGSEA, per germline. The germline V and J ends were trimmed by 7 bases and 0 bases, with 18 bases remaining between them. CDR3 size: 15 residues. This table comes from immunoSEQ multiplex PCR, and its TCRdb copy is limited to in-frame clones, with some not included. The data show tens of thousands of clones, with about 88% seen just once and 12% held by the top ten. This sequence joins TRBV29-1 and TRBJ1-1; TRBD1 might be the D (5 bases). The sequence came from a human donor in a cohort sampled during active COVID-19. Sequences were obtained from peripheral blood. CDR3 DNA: TGCAGCGCCGAACCAGTGGGGGGATTGAACACTGAAGCTTTCTTT. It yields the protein CSAEPVGGLNTEAFF.